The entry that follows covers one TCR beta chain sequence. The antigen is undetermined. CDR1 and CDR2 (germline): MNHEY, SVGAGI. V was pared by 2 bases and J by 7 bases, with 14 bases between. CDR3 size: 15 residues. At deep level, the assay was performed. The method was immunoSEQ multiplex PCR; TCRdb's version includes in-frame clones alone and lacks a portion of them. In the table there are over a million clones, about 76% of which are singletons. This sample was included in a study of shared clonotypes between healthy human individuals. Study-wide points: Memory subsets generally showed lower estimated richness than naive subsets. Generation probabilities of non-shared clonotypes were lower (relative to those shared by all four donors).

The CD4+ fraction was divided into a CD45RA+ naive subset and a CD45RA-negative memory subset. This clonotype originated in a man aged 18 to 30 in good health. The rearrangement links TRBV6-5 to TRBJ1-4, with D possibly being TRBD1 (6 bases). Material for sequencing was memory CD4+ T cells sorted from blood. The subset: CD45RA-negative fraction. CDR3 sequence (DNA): TGTGCCAGCAGTTACAGTGGGGGGCGAGGTGAAAAACTGTTTTTT. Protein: CASSYSGGRGEKLFF.